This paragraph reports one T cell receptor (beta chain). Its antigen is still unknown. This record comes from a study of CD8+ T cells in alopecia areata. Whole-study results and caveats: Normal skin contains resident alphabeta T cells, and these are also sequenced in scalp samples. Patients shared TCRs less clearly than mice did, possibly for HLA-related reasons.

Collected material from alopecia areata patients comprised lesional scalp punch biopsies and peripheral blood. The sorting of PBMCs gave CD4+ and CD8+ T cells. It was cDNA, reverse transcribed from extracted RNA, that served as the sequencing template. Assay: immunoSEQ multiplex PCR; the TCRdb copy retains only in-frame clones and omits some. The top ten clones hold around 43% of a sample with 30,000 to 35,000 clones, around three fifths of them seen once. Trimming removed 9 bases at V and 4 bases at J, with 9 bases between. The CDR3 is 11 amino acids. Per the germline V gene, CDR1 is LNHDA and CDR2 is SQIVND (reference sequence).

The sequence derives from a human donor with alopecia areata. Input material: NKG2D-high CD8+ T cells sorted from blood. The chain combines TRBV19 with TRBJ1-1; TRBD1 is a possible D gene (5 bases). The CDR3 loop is CASHRLTEAFF. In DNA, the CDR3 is TGTGCCAGCCACAGGCTCACTGAAGCTTTCTTT. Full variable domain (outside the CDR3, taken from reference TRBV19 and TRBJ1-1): DGGITQSPKYLFRKEGQNVTLSCEQNLNHDAMYWYRQDPGQGLRLIYYSQIVNDFQKGDIAEGYSVSREKKESFPLTVTSAQKNPTAFYLCASHRLTEAFFGQGTRLTVV.